The source of this TCR beta chain is a study of identical twins. Findings and limits, study-wide: Where out-of-frame alpha sequences were twin-shared, they showed excess low generation probability. Recombination models fit unrelated individuals' TCR alpha sharing but underestimated twins'.

All of the donors were Caucasians in good health. Germline CDR1 MGHRA, CDR2 YSYEKL. The CDR3 covers 17 residues. The ends lost 0 bases at V and 5 bases at J; junction bases unmatched: 5. This clonotype came up a few times. Its matching antigen is unknown. Addition of a universal primer site occurred through template switching, and cDNA carried unique molecular identifiers. TCRdb ran MiXCR on the 5' RACE reads and lists one entry per CDR3 protein. The sample yields 700,000 to 950,000 distinct CDR3 sequences, around an eighth seen once. This sample was also put to use in a study of yellow fever vaccine responses in identical twins.

The genes are TRBV4-1 and TRBJ2-1, with TRBD2 matching 12 bases. The receptor was isolated from a woman in her late teens or twenties in good health. Sequenced: PBMCs. The CDR3 coding sequence is TGCGCCAGCAGCCAAGACCAGCTAGCGGGGGGGAACAATGAGCAGTTCTTC. This codes for CASSQDQLAGGNNEQFF.